A selection of T cell receptor beta chains follows, all from one sample in a study of T cell responses to AZD1222 COVID-19 vaccine. The protocol was immunoSEQ multiplex PCR, while the TCRdb copy is restricted to in-frame clones and leaves out a portion. The table has roughly 100,000 clones, 85% to 90% seen once; the top ten hold roughly 3.7%. Sequencing used peripheral blood, obtained on day 0 of AZD1222 vaccination. All receptors come from an adult in good health. Both conserved end residues are part of each CDR3. D genes are given only for firm matches. Size is omitted from some rows. Given values are once, few, many or a class for expanded clones.

size: -; J: TRBJ2-1; V: TRBV7-9; D: -; CDR3: CASSLDGGAPYNEQFF; DNA: TGTGCCAGCAGCTTAGATGGGGGGGCCCCCTACAATGAGCAGTTCTTC
size: few; J: TRBJ2-3; V: TRBV6-2/TRBV6-3; D: -; CDR3: CASRSGGDTDTQYF; DNA: TGTGCCAGCCGTTCCGGGGGAGACACAGATACGCAGTATTTT
size: -; J: TRBJ1-6; V: TRBV6-2/TRBV6-3; D: -; CDR3: CASSYQGPSNSPLHF; DNA: TGTGCCAGCAGTTATCAGGGACCATCAAATTCACCCCTCCACTTT
size: few; J: TRBJ2-3; V: TRBV19; D: TRBD1; CDR3: CASTAPGGSRNTQYF; DNA: TGTGCCAGTACAGCTCCAGGGGGCTCACGGAATACGCAGTATTTT
size: -; J: TRBJ1-2; V: TRBV7-2; D: TRBD1; CDR3: CASSLGTGTGVTF; DNA: TGTGCCAGCAGCTTAGGAACCGGGACAGGGGTCACCTTC
size: -; J: TRBJ1-1; V: TRBV9; D: -; CDR3: CASSVTSTVMNTEAFF; DNA: TGTGCCAGCAGCGTAACCTCGACAGTTATGAACACTGAAGCTTTCTTT
size: -; J: TRBJ1-5; V: TRBV23-1; D: -; CDR3: CASSQSAGRSGYSNQPQHF; DNA: TGCGCCAGCAGTCAATCGGCAGGCCGGTCGGGCTATAGCAATCAGCCCCAGCATTTT
size: -; J: TRBJ1-1; V: TRBV30; D: -; CDR3: CAWSLGGGDTEAFF; DNA: TGTGCCTGGAGTCTAGGTGGCGGGGACACTGAAGCTTTCTTT
size: -; J: TRBJ1-6; V: TRBV23-1; D: -; CDR3: CASSQSNSASNNSPLHF; DNA: TGCGCCAGCAGTCAATCGAATTCTGCGTCGAATAATTCACCCCTCCACTTT
size: -; J: TRBJ1-1; V: TRBV15; D: TRBD1; CDR3: CATGGPTEAFF; DNA: TGTGCCACAGGGGGCCCCACTGAAGCTTTCTTT
size: -; J: TRBJ2-3; V: TRBV4-3; D: TRBD2; CDR3: CASRILAGSTDTQYF; DNA: TGCGCCAGCAGGATACTAGCGGGGAGCACAGATACGCAGTATTTT
size: once; J: TRBJ2-1; V: TRBV19; D: TRBD2; CDR3: CATSRLAGLPNEQFF; DNA: TGTGCCACCAGTCGGCTAGCGGGGCTTCCCAATGAGCAGTTCTTC
size: -; J: TRBJ1-5; V: TRBV1; D: -; CDR3: CTSSQDLAGTGCGDNQPQHF; DNA: TGCACCAGCAGCCAAGACTTAGCCGGGACAGGGTGCGGGGACAATCAGCCCCAGCATTTT
size: -; J: TRBJ1-2; V: TRBV7-8; D: -; CDR3: CASSQERYGYTF; DNA: TGTGCCAGCAGCCAAGAACGGTATGGCTACACCTTC
size: -; J: TRBJ2-1; V: TRBV15; D: -; CDR3: CATSRVSNEQFF; DNA: TGTGCCACCAGCAGAGTGAGTAATGAGCAGTTCTTC
size: once; J: TRBJ2-1; V: TRBV5-4; D: -; CDR3: CASSPYGGEQFF; DNA: TGTGCCAGCAGCCCCTATGGCGGTGAGCAGTTCTTC
size: -; J: TRBJ1-6; V: TRBV4-1; D: TRBD1; CDR3: CASSRAGTDNSPLHF; DNA: TGCGCCAGCAGCCGGGCCGGGACAGATAATTCACCCCTCCACTTT
size: -; J: TRBJ1-1; V: TRBV24-1; D: TRBD1; CDR3: CATSDNRGVTEAFF; DNA: TGTGCCACCAGTGACAACAGGGGTGTAACTGAAGCTTTCTTT
size: -; J: TRBJ2-7; V: TRBV30; D: TRBD1; CDR3: CAWSPGTGGSYEQYF; DNA: TGTGCCTGGAGTCCCGGGACAGGGGGCTCCTACGAGCAGTACTTC
size: -; J: TRBJ2-5; V: TRBV7-2; D: -; CDR3: CASSLARETQYF; DNA: TGTGCCAGCAGCTTGGCGCGAGAGACCCAGTACTTC
size: -; J: TRBJ1-6; V: TRBV6-6; D: TRBD1; CDR3: CASSSSKGQANSPLHF; DNA: TGTGCCAGCAGTTCGTCGAAAGGACAGGCCAATTCACCCCTCCACTTT
size: few; J: TRBJ2-7; V: TRBV3-1/TRBV3-2; D: TRBD2; CDR3: CASSRGGPSYEQYF; DNA: TGTGCCAGCAGCCGCGGGGGGCCCTCCTACGAGCAGTACTTC
size: -; J: TRBJ2-5; V: TRBV4-3; D: -; CDR3: CASSQGLGETQYF; DNA: TGCGCCAGCAGCCAAGGGTTGGGAGAGACCCAGTACTTC
size: -; J: TRBJ1-5; V: TRBV7-8; D: -; CDR3: CASSLVGGSTNQPQHF; DNA: TGTGCCAGCAGCTTAGTAGGTGGCAGCACCAATCAGCCCCAGCATTTT
size: -; J: TRBJ2-1; V: TRBV11-2; D: -; CDR3: CASSLGRVPSNEQFF; DNA: TGTGCCAGCAGCTTAGGCCGCGTCCCCTCCAATGAGCAGTTCTTC
size: -; J: TRBJ2-1; V: TRBV9; D: -; CDR3: CASSVVGTGDEQFF; DNA: TGTGCCAGCAGCGTAGTAGGGACCGGGGATGAGCAGTTCTTC
size: once; J: TRBJ1-2; V: TRBV12-3/TRBV12-4; D: -; CDR3: CASSLGPSYGYTF; DNA: TGTGCCAGCAGCTTGGGGCCCAGCTATGGCTACACCTTC
size: -; J: TRBJ1-1; V: TRBV14; D: -; CDR3: CASSQGPGTEAFF; DNA: TGTGCCAGCAGCCAAGGGCCGGGAACTGAAGCTTTCTTT
size: once; J: TRBJ1-1; V: TRBV5-1; D: -; CDR3: CASSTGTNTEAFF; DNA: TGCGCCAGCAGCACAGGGACGAACACTGAAGCTTTCTTT
size: -; J: TRBJ2-3; V: TRBV7-2; D: -; CDR3: CASSLRDSTDTQYF; DNA: TGTGCCAGCAGCCTAAGGGACAGCACAGATACGCAGTATTTT
size: -; J: TRBJ1-2; V: TRBV28; D: -; CDR3: CASSLTGEHGYTF; DNA: TGTGCCAGCAGTTTGACGGGAGAACATGGCTACACCTTC
size: -; J: TRBJ2-5; V: TRBV3-1/TRBV3-2; D: TRBD2; CDR3: CASARARGEETQYF; DNA: TGTGCCAGCGCCCGAGCCCGGGGGGAAGAGACCCAGTACTTC
size: once; J: TRBJ1-1; V: TRBV15; D: -; CDR3: CATSREVADTEAFF; DNA: TGTGCCACCAGCAGAGAGGTAGCCGACACTGAAGCTTTCTTT
size: -; J: TRBJ1-1; V: TRBV20-1; D: -; CDR3: CSAKTAEAFF; DNA: TGCAGTGCTAAGACAGCTGAAGCTTTCTTT
size: -; J: TRBJ2-2; V: TRBV9; D: TRBD2; CDR3: CASSVAAGGSNTGELFF; DNA: TGTGCCAGCAGCGTAGCAGCGGGGGGATCGAACACCGGGGAGCTGTTTTTT
size: -; J: TRBJ2-3; V: TRBV5-1; D: -; CDR3: CASSLGTGADTQYF; DNA: TGCGCCAGCAGCTTGGGGACTGGGGCGGATACGCAGTATTTT
size: -; J: TRBJ2-3; V: TRBV2; D: -; CDR3: CASREGWGLGGGTQYF; DNA: TGTGCCAGCAGGGAGGGTTGGGGGTTAGGCGGAGGTACGCAGTATTTT
size: once; J: TRBJ1-2; V: TRBV19; D: TRBD1; CDR3: CASTDRAGYGYTF; DNA: TGTGCCAGTACGGACAGGGCTGGGTACGGCTACACCTTC
size: -; J: TRBJ2-1; V: TRBV19; D: -; CDR3: CASSIGPYNEQFF; DNA: TGTGCCAGTAGTATTGGCCCCTACAATGAGCAGTTCTTC
size: -; J: TRBJ1-1; V: TRBV6-5; D: -; CDR3: CAACGTSGTEAFF; DNA: TGTGCCGCCTGCGGGACTTCGGGGACTGAAGCTTTCTTT
size: -; J: TRBJ1-6; V: TRBV7-2; D: -; CDR3: CASSPQGSRSYNSPLHF; DNA: TGTGCCAGCAGCCCACAGGGAAGCAGGTCCTATAATTCACCCCTCCACTTT
size: -; J: TRBJ1-6; V: TRBV4-1; D: -; CDR3: CASSQEGGGINSPLHF; DNA: TGCGCCAGCAGCCAAGAAGGAGGGGGAATCAATTCACCCCTCCACTTT
size: -; J: TRBJ1-2; V: TRBV3-1/TRBV3-2; D: -; CDR3: CASSQDSNYGYTF; DNA: TGTGCCAGCAGCCAGGACTCTAACTATGGCTACACCTTC
size: -; J: TRBJ1-3; V: TRBV18; D: TRBD1; CDR3: CASSPDRGPGNTIYF; DNA: TGTGCCAGCTCACCAGACAGGGGGCCTGGAAACACCATATATTTT
size: -; J: TRBJ2-1; V: TRBV5-4; D: -; CDR3: CASSPTFLNEQFF; DNA: TGTGCCAGCAGCCCAACGTTTCTGAATGAGCAGTTCTTC
size: -; J: TRBJ2-1; V: TRBV7-3; D: -; CDR3: CASSLGGAIPNEQFF; DNA: TGTGCCAGCAGCTTAGGGGGGGCTATCCCCAATGAGCAGTTCTTC
size: -; J: TRBJ2-1; V: TRBV20-1; D: TRBD2; CDR3: CSPSGGTRLYNEQFF; DNA: TGCAGTCCGAGTGGGGGGACTAGGCTTTACAATGAGCAGTTCTTC
size: -; J: TRBJ1-5; V: TRBV28; D: -; CDR3: CASRPREQRRPQHF; DNA: TGTGCCAGCAGACCTCGGGAACAGCGTCGGCCCCAGCATTTT
size: -; J: TRBJ1-5; V: TRBV11-2; D: -; CDR3: CASSLASNQPQHF; DNA: TGTGCCAGCAGCTTAGCTAGCAATCAGCCCCAGCATTTT
size: -; J: TRBJ1-2; V: TRBV10-3; D: -; CDR3: CAIRGWEDGYTF; DNA: TGTGCCATCAGGGGCTGGGAGGATGGCTACACCTTC
size: -; J: TRBJ2-2; V: TRBV10-3; D: TRBD1; CDR3: CAIASQGSNTGELFF; DNA: TGTGCCATCGCCTCACAGGGGTCGAACACCGGGGAGCTGTTTTTT